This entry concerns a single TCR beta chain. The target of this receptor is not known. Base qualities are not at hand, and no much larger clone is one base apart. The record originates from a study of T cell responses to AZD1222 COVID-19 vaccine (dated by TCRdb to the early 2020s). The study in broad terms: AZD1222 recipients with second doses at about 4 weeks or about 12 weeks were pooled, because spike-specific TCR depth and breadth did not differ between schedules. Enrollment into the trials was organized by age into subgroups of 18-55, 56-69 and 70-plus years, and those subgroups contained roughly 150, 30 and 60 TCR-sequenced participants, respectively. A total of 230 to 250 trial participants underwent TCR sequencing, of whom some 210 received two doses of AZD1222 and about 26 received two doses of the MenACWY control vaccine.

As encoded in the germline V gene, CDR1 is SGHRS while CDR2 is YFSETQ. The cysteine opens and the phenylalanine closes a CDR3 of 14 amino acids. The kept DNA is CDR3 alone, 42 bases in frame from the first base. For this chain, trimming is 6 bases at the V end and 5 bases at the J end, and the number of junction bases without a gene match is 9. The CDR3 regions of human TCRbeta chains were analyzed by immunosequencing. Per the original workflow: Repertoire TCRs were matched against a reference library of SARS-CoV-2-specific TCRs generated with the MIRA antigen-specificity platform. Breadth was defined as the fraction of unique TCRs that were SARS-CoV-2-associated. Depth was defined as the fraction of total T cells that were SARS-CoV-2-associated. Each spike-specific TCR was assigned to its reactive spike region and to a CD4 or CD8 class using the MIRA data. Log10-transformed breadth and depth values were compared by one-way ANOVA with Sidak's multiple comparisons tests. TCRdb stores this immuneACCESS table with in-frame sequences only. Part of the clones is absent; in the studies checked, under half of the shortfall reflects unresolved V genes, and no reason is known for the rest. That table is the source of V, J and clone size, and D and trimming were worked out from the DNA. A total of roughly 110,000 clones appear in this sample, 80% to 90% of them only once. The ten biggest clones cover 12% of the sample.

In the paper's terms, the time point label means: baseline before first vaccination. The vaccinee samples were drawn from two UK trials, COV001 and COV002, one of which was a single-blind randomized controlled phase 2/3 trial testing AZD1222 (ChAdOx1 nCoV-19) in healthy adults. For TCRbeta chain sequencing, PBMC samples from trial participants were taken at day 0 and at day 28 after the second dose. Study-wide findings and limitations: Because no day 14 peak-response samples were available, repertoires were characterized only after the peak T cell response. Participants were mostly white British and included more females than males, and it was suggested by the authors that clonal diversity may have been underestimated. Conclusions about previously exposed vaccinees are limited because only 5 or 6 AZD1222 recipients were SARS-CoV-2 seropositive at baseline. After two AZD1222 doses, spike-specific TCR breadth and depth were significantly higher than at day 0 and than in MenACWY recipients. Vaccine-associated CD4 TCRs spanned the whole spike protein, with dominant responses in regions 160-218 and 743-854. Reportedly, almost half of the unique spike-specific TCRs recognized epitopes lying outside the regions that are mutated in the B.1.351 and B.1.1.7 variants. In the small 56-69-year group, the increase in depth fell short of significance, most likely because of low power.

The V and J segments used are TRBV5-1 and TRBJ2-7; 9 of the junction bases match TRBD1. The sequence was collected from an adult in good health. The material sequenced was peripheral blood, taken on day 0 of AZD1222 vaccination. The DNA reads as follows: TGCGCCAGCACCGTACCCGGGACAGGGAACGAGCAGTACTTC. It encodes CASTVPGTGNEQYF.